These 10 T cell receptor beta chains were all obtained from the same sample, sequenced in a study of CD4 T cells in relation to SARS-CoV-2 and coronaviruses. Unexposed donor CD4+ T cells date from about 2011-2018, before the COVID-19 pandemic. CD4+ T cells were isolated from the cells after about 11 days of culture. No cognate antigen is known for these TCRs. Clones were read by immunoSEQ multiplex PCR, and TCRdb kept only the in-frame ones, dropping some. The table includes about 24,000 clones, 65% to 80% detected once. Input material: CD4+ T cells from PBMCs, cultured in vitro. Receptors originate from a human donor in good health.

The chain recombines TRBV3-1 (or the pseudogene TRBV3-2) with TRBJ1-1; no reliable D call. CDR1 and CDR2 from the germline V gene are LGHDT and YNNKEL (reference sequence). Trimming shortened V by 2 bases and J by 5 bases, and 9 bases separated the two germline ends. This CDR3 has 13 residues. The CDR3 region has the DNA TGTGCCAGCAGCCAATTGGGTGGAACTGAAGCTTTCTTT. Translated, it gives CASSQLGGTEAFF.

The CDR3 sequence: CASSPGDGQPNTEAFF. Here the CDR3 DNA reads TGTGCCAGCTCACCCGGGGACGGGCAGCCGAACACTGAAGCTTTCTTT. The rearrangement links TRBV18 to TRBJ1-1; a weak D match, TRBD1 (5 bases). Trimming pared 3 bases from V and 1 base from J, leaving 15 bases between. Germline CDR1 and CDR2: KGHSH and LQKENI. There are 16 residues in the CDR3.

The chain employs TRBV3-1 (or the pseudogene TRBV3-2) and TRBJ1-1; 8 nucleotides agree with TRBD1. V was clipped by 3 bases and J by 6 bases; unmatched bases: 9. CDR3 length: 15 residues. Germline CDR1 reads LGHDT; CDR2 reads YNNKEL (reference sequence). The CDR3 loop is CASSHLTGEVAEAFF. The CDR3 DNA sequence: TGTGCCAGCAGCCACCTGACAGGGGAGGTCGCTGAAGCTTTCTTT.

This rearrangement joins TRBV10-3 to TRBJ2-5; 13 nucleotides agree with TRBD2. Germline assignment: CDR1 ENHRY and CDR2 SYGVKD. Germline trimming cut 0 bases from V and 2 bases from J; bases unmatched to any gene: 6. This CDR3 comprises 18 residues. The chain's CDR3 is CAISESPLLAGGQETQYF. DNA of the CDR3: TGTGCCATCAGTGAGTCGCCCTTACTAGCGGGAGGGCAAGAGACCCAGTACTTC.

The rearrangement links TRBV27 to TRBJ1-2, with a tentative D call TRBD1 (6 bases). This CDR3 region has 13 residues. Trimming left V 3 bases short and J 9 bases short, with 14 bases between. Germline assignment: CDR1 MNHEY and CDR2 SMNVEV (reference sequence). Here the CDR3 reads CASSLTGSRSYTF. The CDR3 nucleotides are TGTGCCAGCAGTTTGACAGGCTCACGGAGCTACACCTTC.

This clone was seen just once. The chain links TRBV5-4 to TRBJ2-1, with 10 bases aligning to TRBD2. Germline V gene data show CDR1 as SGHNT and CDR2 as YYREEE (reference sequence). The CDR3 is made up of 14 amino acids. The J segment lost 9 bases and the V segment lost 6 bases, leaving 9 bases of the junction unmatched. The DNA for the CDR3 is TGTGCCAGCACGGCTAGCGGGAGAATAACTGAGCAGTTCTTC. Protein product: CASTASGRITEQFF.

The chain carries TRBV9 and TRBJ2-3; 9 bases map to TRBD1. V dropped 3 bases and J dropped 6; count of bases not matched to a gene: 11. The CDR3 runs to 16 residues. Germline V gene lookup returns CDR1 SGDLS and CDR2 YYNGEE. The CDR3 loop is CASSAGQGIVSDTQYF. In nucleotides, the CDR3 is TGTGCCAGCAGCGCCGGACAGGGGATTGTCTCCGATACGCAGTATTTT.

This clone was picked up a small number of times. This chain links TRBV2 with TRBJ1-1; D ambiguous. The CDR3 totals 12 residues. Germline V gives CDR1 SNHLY, CDR2 FYNNEI. Trimming removed 2 bases from V and 11 bases from J, with 12 bases in between. The CDR3, as DNA: TGTGCCAGCAGTGAATTGTGGCCTCGGGCTTTCTTT. Protein sequence: CASSELWPRAFF.

The table lists this clone with a few counts. The V call is TRBV14, the J call TRBJ2-7, with D hard to call. Germline CDR1 is SGHDN and CDR2 is FVKESK. The CDR3 spans 12 residues. The V gene lost 9 bases and the J gene lost 0 bases, with 9 bases spanning the gap. The CDR3, as DNA: TGTGCCAGTTCTAGGAGCTCCTACGAGCAGTACTTC. This encodes CASSRSSYEQYF.

This clone has just a few counts. DNA of the CDR3: TGTGCCAGCAGCTTAGCTCTTGGCAATCAGCCCCAGCATTTT. This gives the protein CASSLALGNQPQHF. This sequence joins TRBV7-8 and TRBJ1-5; no clear D gene. Germline V CDR1 and CDR2: SGHVS, FQNEAQ. This CDR3 spans 14 amino acids. Trimming removed 0 bases from V and 2 bases from J, with 5 bases in between.